This T cell receptor (beta chain) originates from a study of blood T cells in healthy people across ages. Together with a sample-barcoded 5' primer, a J-beta primer mix was included in a second PCR lasting about 7 to 11 cycles. TCRdb used MiXCR to reprocess the 5' RACE reads, holding one entry per CDR3 protein. The sample records roughly 800,000 distinct CDR3 sequences, about three fifths being singletons. This clonotype was recorded a few times. Approximately 10 milliliters was the volume of peripheral blood drawn from each donor. This receptor was taken from a man aged 25-40 years in good health. Material: blood.

The DNA for the CDR3 is TGTGCCAGCAGTGCAACGACCCTCGCCCATGAGCAGTTCTTC. Encoded protein: CASSATTLAHEQFF. The chain joins TRBV6-4 to TRBJ2-1, with D hard to call. The ends were cut back, 4 bases at V and 8 bases at J, with 15 bases in the middle. CDR1 and CDR2 from the germline V gene are MRHNA and SNTAGT. The CDR3 is 14 amino acids.